This TCR beta chain was profiled in a study of blood T cell repertoires in COVID-19. Turning to the study itself: Samples of COVID-19 (acute and convalescent) were obtained from the United States, Italy and Spain. T cells, B-cell-depleted T cells, or PBMCs supplied cDNA or gDNA.

Original methodology: Amplification with reference gene primers provided the estimates of nucleated cell counts. Generated by immunoSEQ multiplex PCR, the TCRdb table keeps only in-frame clones and is missing some. The V and J calls and clone size were taken over from that table, and D and trimming were inferred from the DNA. The sample records about 81,000 clones, 90% to 95% being singletons. CDR1 and CDR2 (germline): SNHLY, FYNNEI. The CDR3 has 14 amino acids. Deletions cut 6 bases from V and 4 bases from J, with 15 bases between. Sequencing input: peripheral blood. The TCR was taken from a woman between 45 and 65 years old in a cohort sampled during active COVID-19. The rearrangement uses TRBV2 and TRBJ2-5; D is perhaps TRBD1 (6 bases). The chain's CDR3 is CASRSDRPGETQYF. DNA for the CDR3: TGTGCCAGCAGAAGTGACAGGCCGGGAGAGACCCAGTACTTC. Based on the CDR3 plus reference TRBV2 and TRBJ2-5, the full variable domain is EPEVTQTPSHQVTQMGQEVILRCVPISNHLYFYWYRQILGQKVEFLVSFYNNEISEKSEIFDDQFSVERPDGSNFTLKIRSTKLEDSAMYFCASRSDRPGETQYFGPGTRLLVL.